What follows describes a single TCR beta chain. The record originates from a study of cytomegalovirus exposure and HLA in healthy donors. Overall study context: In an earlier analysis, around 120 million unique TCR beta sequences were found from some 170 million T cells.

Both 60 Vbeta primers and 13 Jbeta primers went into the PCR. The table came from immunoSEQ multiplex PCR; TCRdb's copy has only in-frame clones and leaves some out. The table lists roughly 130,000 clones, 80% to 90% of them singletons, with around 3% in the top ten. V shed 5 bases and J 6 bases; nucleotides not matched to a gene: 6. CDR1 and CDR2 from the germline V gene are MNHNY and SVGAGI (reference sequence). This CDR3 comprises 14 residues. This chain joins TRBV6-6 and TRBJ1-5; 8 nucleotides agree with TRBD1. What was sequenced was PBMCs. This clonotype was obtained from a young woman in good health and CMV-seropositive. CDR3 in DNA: TGTGCCAGCAGTCTGGACAGGGCCGCTCAGCCCCAGCATTTT. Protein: CASSLDRAAQPQHF.